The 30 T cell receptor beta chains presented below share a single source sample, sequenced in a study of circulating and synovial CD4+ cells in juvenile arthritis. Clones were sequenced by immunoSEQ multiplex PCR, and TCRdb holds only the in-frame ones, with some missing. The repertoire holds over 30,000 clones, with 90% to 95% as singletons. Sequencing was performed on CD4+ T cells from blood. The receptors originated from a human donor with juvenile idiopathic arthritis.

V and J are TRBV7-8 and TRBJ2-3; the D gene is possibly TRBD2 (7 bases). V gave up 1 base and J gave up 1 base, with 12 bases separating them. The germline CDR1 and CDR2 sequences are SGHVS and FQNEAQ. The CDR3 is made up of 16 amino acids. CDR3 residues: CASSLVGGDGTDTQYF. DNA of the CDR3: TGTGCCAGCAGCTTAGTAGGGGGGGACGGCACAGATACGCAGTATTTT.

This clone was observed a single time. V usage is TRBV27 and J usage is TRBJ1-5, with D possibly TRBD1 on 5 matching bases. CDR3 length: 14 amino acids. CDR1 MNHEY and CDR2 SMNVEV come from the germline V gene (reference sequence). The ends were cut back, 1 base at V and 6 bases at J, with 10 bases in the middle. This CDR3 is CASSLWGVGQPQHF. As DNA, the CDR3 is TGTGCCAGCAGTTTATGGGGCGTGGGTCAGCCCCAGCATTTT.

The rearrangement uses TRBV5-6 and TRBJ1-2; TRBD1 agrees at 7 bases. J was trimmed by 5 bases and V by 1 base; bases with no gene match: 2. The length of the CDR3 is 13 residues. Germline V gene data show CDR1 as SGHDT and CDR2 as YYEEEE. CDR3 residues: CASSLSQGYGYTF. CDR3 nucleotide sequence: TGTGCCAGCAGCTTGTCACAGGGGTATGGCTACACCTTC.

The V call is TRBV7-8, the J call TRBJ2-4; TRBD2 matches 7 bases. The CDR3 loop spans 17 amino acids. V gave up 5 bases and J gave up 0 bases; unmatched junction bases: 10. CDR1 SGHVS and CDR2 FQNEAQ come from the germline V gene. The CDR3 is CASSPRGGDLAKNIQYF. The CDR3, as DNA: TGTGCCAGCAGCCCCCGCGGGGGAGATCTAGCCAAAAACATTCAGTACTTC.

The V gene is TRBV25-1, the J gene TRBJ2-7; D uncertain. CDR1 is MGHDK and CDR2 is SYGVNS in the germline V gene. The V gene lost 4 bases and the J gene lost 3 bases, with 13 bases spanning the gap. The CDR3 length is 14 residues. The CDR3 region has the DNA TGTGCCAGCAGTGGATCACCGAGTAACTACGAGCAGTACTTC. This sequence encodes CASSGSPSNYEQYF.

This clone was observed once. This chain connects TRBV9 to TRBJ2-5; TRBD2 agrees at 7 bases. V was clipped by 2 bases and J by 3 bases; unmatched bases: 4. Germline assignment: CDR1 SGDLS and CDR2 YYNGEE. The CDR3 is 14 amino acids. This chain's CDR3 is CASSVLAEEETQYF. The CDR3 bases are TGTGCCAGCAGCGTCCTAGCGGAAGAAGAGACCCAGTACTTC. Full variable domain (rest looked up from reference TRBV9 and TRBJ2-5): DSGVTQTPKHLITATGQRVTLRCSPRSGDLSVYWYQQSLDQGLQFLIQYYNGEERAKGNILERFSAQQFPDLHSELNLSSLELGDSALYFCASSVLAEEETQYFGPGTRLLVL.

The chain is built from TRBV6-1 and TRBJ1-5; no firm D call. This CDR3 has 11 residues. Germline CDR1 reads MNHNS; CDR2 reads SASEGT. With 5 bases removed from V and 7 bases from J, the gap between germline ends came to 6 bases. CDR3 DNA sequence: TGTGCCAGCAGTTACATCCAGCCCCAGCATTTT. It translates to CASSYIQPQHF.

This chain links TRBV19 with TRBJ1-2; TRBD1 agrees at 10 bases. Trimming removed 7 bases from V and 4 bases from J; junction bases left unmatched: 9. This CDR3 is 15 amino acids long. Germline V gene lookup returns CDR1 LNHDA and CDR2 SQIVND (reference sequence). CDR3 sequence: CASKTPGQGFYGYTF. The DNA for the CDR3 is TGTGCCAGTAAGACGCCGGGACAGGGGTTCTATGGCTACACCTTC. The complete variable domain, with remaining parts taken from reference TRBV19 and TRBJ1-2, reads DGGITQSPKYLFRKEGQNVTLSCEQNLNHDAMYWYRQDPGQGLRLIYYSQIVNDFQKGDIAEGYSVSREKKESFPLTVTSAQKNPTAFYLCASKTPGQGFYGYTFGSGTRLTVV.

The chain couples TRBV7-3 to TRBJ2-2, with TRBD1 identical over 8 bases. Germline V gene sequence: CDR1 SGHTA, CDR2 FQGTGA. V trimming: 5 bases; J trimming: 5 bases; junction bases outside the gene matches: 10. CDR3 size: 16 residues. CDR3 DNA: TGTGCCAGCAGCCCAGAGAGGACAGGGCTGACCGGGGAGCTGTTTTTT. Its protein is CASSPERTGLTGELFF.

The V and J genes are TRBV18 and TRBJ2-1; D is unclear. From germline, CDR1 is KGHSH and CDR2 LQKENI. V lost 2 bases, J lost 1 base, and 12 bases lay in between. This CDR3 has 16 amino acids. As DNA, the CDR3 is TGTGCCAGCTCACCAGGTAGCATCAAGTCCTACAATGAGCAGTTCTTC. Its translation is CASSPGSIKSYNEQFF.

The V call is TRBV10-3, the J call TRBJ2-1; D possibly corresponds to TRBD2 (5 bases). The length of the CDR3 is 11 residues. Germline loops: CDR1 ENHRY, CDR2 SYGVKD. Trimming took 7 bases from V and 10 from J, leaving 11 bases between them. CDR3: CAIISGGEQFF. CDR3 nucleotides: TGTGCCATCATTTCCGGCGGGGAGCAGTTCTTC.

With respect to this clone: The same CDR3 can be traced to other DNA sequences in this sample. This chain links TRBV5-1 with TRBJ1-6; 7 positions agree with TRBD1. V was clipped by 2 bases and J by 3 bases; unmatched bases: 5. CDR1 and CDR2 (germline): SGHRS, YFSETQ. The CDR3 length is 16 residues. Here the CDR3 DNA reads TGCGCCAGCAGCTTCTCCGGGACAGACTATAATTCACCCCTCCACTTT. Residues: CASSFSGTDYNSPLHF.

CDR3 protein: CASSGQSGNTEAFF. The CDR3 DNA follows: TGTGCCAGCAGCGGACAGTCGGGGAACACTGAAGCTTTCTTT. The gene calls are TRBV9 and TRBJ1-1; D may be TRBD1 (5 bases). Between the trimmed V and J ends, which lost 3 bases and 1 base, there was a span of 10 bases. The V gene's germline CDR1 is SGDLS and CDR2 YYNGEE. This CDR3 contains 14 residues.

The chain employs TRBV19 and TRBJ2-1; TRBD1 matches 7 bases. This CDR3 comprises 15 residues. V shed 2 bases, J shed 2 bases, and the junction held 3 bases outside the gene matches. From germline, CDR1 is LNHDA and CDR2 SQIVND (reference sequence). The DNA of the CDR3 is TGTGCCAGTAGTATACCGGGACAGACCTACAATGAGCAGTTCTTC. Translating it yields CASSIPGQTYNEQFF.

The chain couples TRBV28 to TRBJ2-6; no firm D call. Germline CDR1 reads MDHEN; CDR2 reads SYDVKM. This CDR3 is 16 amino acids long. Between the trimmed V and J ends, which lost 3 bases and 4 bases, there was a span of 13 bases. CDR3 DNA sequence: TGTGCCAGCAGTTTTCAAATCATGAGGGGGGCCAACGTCCTGACTTTC. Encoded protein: CASSFQIMRGANVLTF. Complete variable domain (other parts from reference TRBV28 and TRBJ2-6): DVKVTQSSRYLVKRTGEKVFLECVQDMDHENMFWYRQDPGLGLRLIYFSYDVKMKEKGDIPEGYSVSREKKERFSLILESASTNQTSMYLCASSFQIMRGANVLTFGAGSRLTVL.

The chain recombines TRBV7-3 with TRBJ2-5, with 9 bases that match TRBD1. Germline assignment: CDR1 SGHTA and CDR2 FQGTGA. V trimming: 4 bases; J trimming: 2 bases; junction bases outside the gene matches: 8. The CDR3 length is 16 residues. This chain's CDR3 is CASSSRVGTGQETQYF. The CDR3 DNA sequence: TGTGCCAGCAGCTCCCGGGTCGGGACAGGGCAAGAGACCCAGTACTTC.

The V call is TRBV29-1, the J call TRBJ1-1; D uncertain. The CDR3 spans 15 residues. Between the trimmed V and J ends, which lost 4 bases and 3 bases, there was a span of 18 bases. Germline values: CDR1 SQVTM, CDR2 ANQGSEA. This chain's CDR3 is CSVVGTVVQDTEAFF. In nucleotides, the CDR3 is TGCAGCGTTGTTGGTACAGTTGTGCAAGACACTGAAGCTTTCTTT.

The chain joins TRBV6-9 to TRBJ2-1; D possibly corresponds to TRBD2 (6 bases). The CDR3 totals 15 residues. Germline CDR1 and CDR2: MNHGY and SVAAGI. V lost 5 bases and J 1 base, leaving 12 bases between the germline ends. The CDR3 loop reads CASSPLGGSYNEQFF. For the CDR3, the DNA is TGTGCCAGCAGTCCCCTGGGGGGATCCTACAATGAGCAGTTCTTC.

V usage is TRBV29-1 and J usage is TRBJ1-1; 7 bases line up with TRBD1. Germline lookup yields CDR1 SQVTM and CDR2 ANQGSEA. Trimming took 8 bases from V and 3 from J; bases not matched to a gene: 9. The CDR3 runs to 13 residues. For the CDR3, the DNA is TGCAGCTTGGTGCGGGACAGCTACACTGAAGCTTTCTTT. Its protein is CSLVRDSYTEAFF. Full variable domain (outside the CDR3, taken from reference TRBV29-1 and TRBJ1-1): SAVISQKPSRDICQRGTSLTIQCQVDSQVTMMFWYRQQPGQSLTLIATANQGSEATYESGFVIDKFPISRPNLTFSTLTVSNMSPEDSSIYLCSLVRDSYTEAFFGQGTRLTVV.

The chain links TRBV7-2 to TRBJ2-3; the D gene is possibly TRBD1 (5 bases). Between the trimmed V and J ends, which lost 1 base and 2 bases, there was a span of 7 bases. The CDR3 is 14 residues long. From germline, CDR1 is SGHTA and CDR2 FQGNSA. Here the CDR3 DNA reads TGTGCCAGCAGCTTAGGGGGCCCCACAGATACGCAGTATTTT. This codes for CASSLGGPTDTQYF.

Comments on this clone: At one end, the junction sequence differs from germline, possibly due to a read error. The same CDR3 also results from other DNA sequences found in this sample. The CDR3 nucleotides are TGTGCCAGCAGACAAGGGACAGGGGTTTTCTCCTATAATTCCCCCCTCCACTTT. As protein: CASRQGTGVFSYNSPLHF. The gene calls are TRBV14 and TRBJ1-6; 10 nucleotides agree with TRBD1. Germline V gene lookup returns CDR1 SGHDN and CDR2 FVKESK. The CDR3 is 18 amino acids.

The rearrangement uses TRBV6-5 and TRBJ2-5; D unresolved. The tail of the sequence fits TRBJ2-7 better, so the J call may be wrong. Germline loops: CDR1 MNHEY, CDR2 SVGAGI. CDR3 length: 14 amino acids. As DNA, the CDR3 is TGTGCCAGCAGTTACTATTCTCGTCGGTACGAGCAGTACTTC. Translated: CASSYYSRRYEQYF.

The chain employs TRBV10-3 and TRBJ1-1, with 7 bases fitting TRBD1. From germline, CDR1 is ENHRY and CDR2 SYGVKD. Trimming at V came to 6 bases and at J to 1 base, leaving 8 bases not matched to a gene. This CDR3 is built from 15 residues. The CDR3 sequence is CAIRSARDRNTEAFF. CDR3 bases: TGTGCCATCAGGAGCGCTCGGGACAGGAACACTGAAGCTTTCTTT.

CDR3 sequence reads: CASRRGGSEKLFF. Here the CDR3 DNA reads TGTGCCAGCAGAAGGGGAGGCAGCGAAAAACTGTTTTTT. V usage is TRBV6-1 and J usage is TRBJ1-4, with TRBD1 as a possible D gene (5 bases). Per germline, CDR1 MNHNS and CDR2 SASEGT. CDR3 length equals 13 residues. The ends were cut back, 6 bases at V and 8 bases at J, with 13 bases in the middle.

The DNA of the CDR3 is TGTGCCAGCAGTGTGTATTCACAGGGTATTGGGGATGGCTACACCTTC. This translates into CASSVYSQGIGDGYTF. The rearrangement links TRBV25-1 to TRBJ1-2; D is possibly TRBD1 (6 bases). The CDR3 runs 16 residues. Trimming left V 4 bases short and J 6 bases short, with 21 bases between. The V gene's germline CDR1 is MGHDK and CDR2 SYGVNS.

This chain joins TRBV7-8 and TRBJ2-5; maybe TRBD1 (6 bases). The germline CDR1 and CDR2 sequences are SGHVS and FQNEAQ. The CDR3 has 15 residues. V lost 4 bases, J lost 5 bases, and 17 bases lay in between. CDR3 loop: CASSSTPQGRETQYF. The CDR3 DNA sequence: TGTGCCAGCAGCTCAACACCCCAGGGGCGGGAGACCCAGTACTTC.

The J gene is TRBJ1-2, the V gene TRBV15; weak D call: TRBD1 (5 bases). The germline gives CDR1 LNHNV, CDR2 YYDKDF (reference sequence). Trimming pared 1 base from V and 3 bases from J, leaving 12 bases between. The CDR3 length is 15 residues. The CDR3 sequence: CATSRARGEDYGYTF. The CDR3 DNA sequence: TGTGCCACCAGCAGAGCGCGGGGGGAGGACTATGGCTACACCTTC.

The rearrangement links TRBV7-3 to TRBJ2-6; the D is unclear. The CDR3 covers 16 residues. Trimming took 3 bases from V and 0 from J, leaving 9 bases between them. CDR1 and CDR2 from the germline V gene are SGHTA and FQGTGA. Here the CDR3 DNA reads TGTGCCAGCAGCTTCGCCAAGAGCTCTGGGGCCAACGTCCTGACTTTC. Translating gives CASSFAKSSGANVLTF.

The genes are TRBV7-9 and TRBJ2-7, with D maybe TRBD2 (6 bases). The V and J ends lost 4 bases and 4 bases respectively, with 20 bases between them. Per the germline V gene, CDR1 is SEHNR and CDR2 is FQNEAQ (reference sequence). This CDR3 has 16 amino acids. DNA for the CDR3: TGTGCCAGCAGCTACACCGGGACTCTCCTTGGTTACGAGCAGTACTTC. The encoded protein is CASSYTGTLLGYEQYF. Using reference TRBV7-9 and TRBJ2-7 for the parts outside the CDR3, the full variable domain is DTGVSQNPRHKITKRGQNVTFRCDPISEHNRLYWYRQTLGQGPEFLTYFQNEAQLEKSRLLSDRFSAERPKGSFSTLEIQRTEQGDSAMYLCASSYTGTLLGYEQYFGPGTRLTVT.

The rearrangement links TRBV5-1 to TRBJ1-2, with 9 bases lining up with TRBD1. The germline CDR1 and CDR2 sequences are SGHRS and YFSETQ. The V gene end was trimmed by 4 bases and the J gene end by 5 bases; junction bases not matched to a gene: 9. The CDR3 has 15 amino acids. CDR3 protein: CASSPDPTGGYGYTF. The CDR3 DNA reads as TGCGCCAGCAGCCCTGACCCGACAGGGGGGTATGGCTACACCTTC.